These 2 T cell receptor beta chains originate from one sample sequenced in a study of control samples from healthy donors and cancer patients (dated by TCRdb to 2019 to 2021). Library method: the immunoSEQ multiplex PCR assay. TCRdb retrieved this table from immuneACCESS and kept in-frame rearrangements only. Not all clones are present; in checked studies, unresolved V genes account for under half, and no reason is known for the remainder. The sample table holds roughly 84,000 clones, of which approximately 89% were seen once. The ten largest clones capture roughly 7% of the sample. Sequencing used blood. The source of these receptors is a man aged 45-60 years in good health.

This chain joins TRBV5-1 and TRBJ2-5, with 11 bases aligning to TRBD1. The V and J ends lost 2 bases and 5 bases, in that order; junction bases with no gene match: 5. The germline V gene has CDR1 SGHRS and CDR2 YFSETQ. The CDR3 totals 15 residues. The CDR3 loop reads CASSLGQGAWETQYF. The CDR3 DNA follows: TGCGCCAGCAGCTTAGGACAGGGGGCGTGGGAGACCCAGTACTTC.

The chain combines TRBV12-5 with TRBJ1-2; D is perhaps TRBD1 (6 bases). Trimming took 0 bases from V and 4 from J, leaving 18 bases between them. The CDR3 contains 17 residues. CDR1 LGHNT and CDR2 FRNRAP come from the germline V gene. CDR3 bases: TGTGCTAGTGGTTTGGTAGGTGGCTCCCGGGGGGCCTATGGCTACACCTTC. As protein: CASGLVGGSRGAYGYTF.